What follows describes a single TCR beta chain. Its antigen is still unknown. The data originate from a study of blood T cells in healthy people across ages. With a J-beta primer mix and a sample-barcoded 5' primer, a second PCR ran about 7 to 12 cycles. Each cDNA molecule was tagged by a template-switch adaptor with 12 random nucleotides. TCRdb reprocessed the 5' RACE reads via MiXCR and lists one record per CDR3 protein. The sample includes 1.8 million or so distinct CDR3 sequences, approximately 40% of them seen just once. Study-wide results and caveats: Compared with aged donors, long-lived donors showed fewer expanded clones, suggesting selection. What prevented conclusive comparison of naive and antigen-experienced cells was that PBMCs were unsorted.

Sequencing was done on a sample of blood. The receptor's source is a human donor in good health.

In nucleotides, the CDR3 is TGTGCCAGCAGCAAACGAGGAGGGGGCAAGTTGTACTATGGCTACACCTTC. It encodes CASSKRGGGKLYYGYTF. The chain recombines TRBV21-1 with TRBJ1-2; the table's TRBD1 call for D was not verified on the DNA. TRBV21-1 is flagged as a pseudogene. The CDR3 is 17 residues long.